These T cell receptor beta chains were read from a single sample in a study of shared T cell receptors in the human thymus. Sequencing used immunoSEQ multiplex PCR; TCRdb keeps in-frame clones, though not all of them. The sample has hundreds of thousands of clones; roughly 86% are singletons. The data were also submitted as part of a second study, on human thymus T cells.

The sequencing sample was made of thymocytes. Receptor source: a boy under two years old with a congenital heart defect. CDR3s include the opening cysteine and the closing phenylalanine or tryptophan. Each record gives: CDR3 protein, CDR3 DNA, D gene, clone size, J gene, V gene. D genes are given only for firm matches. Only some rows state a clone size, as once, few, many or a class for expanded clones.

CDR3aa: CREENTEAFF
CDR3nt: TGCAGAGAGGAGAACACTGAAGCTTTCTTT
d_gene: -
abundance: once
j_gene: TRBJ1-1
v_gene: TRBV20-1

CDR3aa: CASSPGQGTNEKLFF
CDR3nt: TGTGCCAGCAGCCCGGGACAGGGTACTAATGAAAAACTGTTTTTT
d_gene: TRBD1
abundance: -
j_gene: TRBJ1-4
v_gene: TRBV4-2

CDR3aa: CSVPDQRGDPNTQYF
CDR3nt: TGCAGCGTTCCAGACCAGCGGGGGGACCCGAATACGCAGTATTTT
d_gene: TRBD2
abundance: -
j_gene: TRBJ2-3
v_gene: TRBV29-1

CDR3aa: CASSPVGRYSYEQYF
CDR3nt: TGCGCCAGCAGCCCTGTGGGTAGATACAGCTACGAGCAGTACTTC
d_gene: -
abundance: -
j_gene: TRBJ2-7
v_gene: TRBV4-1

CDR3aa: CASSPGSTNEKLFF
CDR3nt: TGTGCCAGCAGTCCAGGGTCAACTAATGAAAAACTGTTTTTT
d_gene: -
abundance: few
j_gene: TRBJ1-4
v_gene: TRBV7-2

CDR3aa: CASSPGHETGELFF
CDR3nt: TGCGCCAGCAGCCCCGGACACGAAACCGGGGAGCTGTTTTTT
d_gene: -
abundance: -
j_gene: TRBJ2-2
v_gene: TRBV5-1

CDR3aa: CASSSWTDLNTEAFF
CDR3nt: TGTGCCAGCAGCTCTTGGACAGACTTAAACACTGAAGCTTTCTTT
d_gene: -
abundance: -
j_gene: TRBJ1-1
v_gene: TRBV2

CDR3aa: CASSSRDSYGYTF
CDR3nt: TGTGCCAGCAGTAGCCGGGACTCCTATGGCTACACCTTC
d_gene: -
abundance: few
j_gene: TRBJ1-2
v_gene: TRBV6-5

CDR3aa: CASSPRDSYEQYF
CDR3nt: TGTGCCAGCAGTCCACGAGACAGTTACGAGCAGTACTTC
d_gene: -
abundance: -
j_gene: TRBJ2-7
v_gene: TRBV28

CDR3aa: CASSSQSQGSHEQFF
CDR3nt: TGTGCCAGCAGTTCCCAATCTCAGGGGAGTCATGAGCAGTTCTTC
d_gene: -
abundance: -
j_gene: TRBJ2-1
v_gene: TRBV27

CDR3aa: CASSQDQGQGLYNEQFF
CDR3nt: TGCGCCAGCAGCCAAGATCAAGGACAGGGGCTTTACAATGAGCAGTTCTTC
d_gene: TRBD1
abundance: few
j_gene: TRBJ2-1
v_gene: TRBV4-3

CDR3aa: CASSELAGGPHNEQFF
CDR3nt: TGTGCCAGCAGTGAACTAGCGGGAGGGCCCCACAATGAGCAGTTCTTC
d_gene: TRBD2
abundance: -
j_gene: TRBJ2-1
v_gene: TRBV6-4

CDR3aa: CASSGGTGHSRIGYEQYF
CDR3nt: TGTGCCAGCTCGGGAGGGACAGGTCACTCCCGAATCGGCTACGAGCAGTACTTC
d_gene: -
abundance: -
j_gene: TRBJ2-7
v_gene: TRBV18

CDR3aa: CASSLSAEREGTYNEQFF
CDR3nt: TGTGCCAGCAGTTTATCTGCCGAGCGGGAGGGTACCTACAATGAGCAGTTCTTC
d_gene: TRBD2
abundance: -
j_gene: TRBJ2-1
v_gene: TRBV27

CDR3aa: CASSPLGNSSGNTIYF
CDR3nt: TGTGCCAGCTCACCACTTGGCAACAGCTCTGGAAACACCATATATTTT
d_gene: -
abundance: few
j_gene: TRBJ1-3
v_gene: TRBV18

CDR3aa: CASSLDSRTGTSGNTIYF
CDR3nt: TGTGCCAGCAGCTTAGATAGTAGGACAGGGACTTCTGGAAACACCATATATTTT
d_gene: TRBD1
abundance: -
j_gene: TRBJ1-3
v_gene: TRBV11-2